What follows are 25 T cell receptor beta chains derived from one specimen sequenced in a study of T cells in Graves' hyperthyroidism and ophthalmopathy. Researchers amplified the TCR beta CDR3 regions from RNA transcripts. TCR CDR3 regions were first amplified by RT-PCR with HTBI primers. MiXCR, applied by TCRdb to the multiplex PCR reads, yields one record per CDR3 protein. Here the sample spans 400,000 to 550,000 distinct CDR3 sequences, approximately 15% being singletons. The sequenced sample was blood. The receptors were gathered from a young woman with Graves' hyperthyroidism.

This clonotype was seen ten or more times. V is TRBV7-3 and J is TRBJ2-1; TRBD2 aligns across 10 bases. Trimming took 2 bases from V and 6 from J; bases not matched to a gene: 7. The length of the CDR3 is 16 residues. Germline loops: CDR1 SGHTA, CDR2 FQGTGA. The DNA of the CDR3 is TGTGCCAGCAGCTTATGGCTAGCGGGAGCGGCCAATGAGCAGTTCTTC. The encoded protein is CASSLWLAGAANEQFF.

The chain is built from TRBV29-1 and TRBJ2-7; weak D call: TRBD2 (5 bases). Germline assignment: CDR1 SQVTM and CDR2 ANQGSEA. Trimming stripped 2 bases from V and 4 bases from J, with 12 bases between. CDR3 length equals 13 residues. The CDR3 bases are TGCAGCGTTGAAACTACGGGATCGTACGAGCAGTACTTC. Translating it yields CSVETTGSYEQYF.

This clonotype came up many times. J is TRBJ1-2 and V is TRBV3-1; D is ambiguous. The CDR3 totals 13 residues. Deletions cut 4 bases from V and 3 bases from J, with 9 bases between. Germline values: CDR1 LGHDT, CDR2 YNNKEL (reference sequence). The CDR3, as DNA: TGTGCCAGCAGCCCCGGAGAAGACTATGGCTACACCTTC. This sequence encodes CASSPGEDYGYTF.

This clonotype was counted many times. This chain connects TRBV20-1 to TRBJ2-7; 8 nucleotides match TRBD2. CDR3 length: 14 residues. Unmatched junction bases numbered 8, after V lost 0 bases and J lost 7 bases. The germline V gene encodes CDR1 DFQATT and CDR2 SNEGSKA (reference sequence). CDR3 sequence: CSARETSGAGEQYV. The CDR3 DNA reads TGCAGTGCTAGAGAAACTAGCGGCGCTGGGGAGCAGTACGTC.

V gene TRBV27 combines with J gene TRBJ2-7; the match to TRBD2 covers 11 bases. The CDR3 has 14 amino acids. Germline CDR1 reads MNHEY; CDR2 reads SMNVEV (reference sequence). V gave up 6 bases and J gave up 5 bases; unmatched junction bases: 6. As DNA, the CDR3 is TGTGCCAGCAGCGTTAGCGGGAGGGGAAACGAGCAGTACTTC. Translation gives CASSVSGRGNEQYF.

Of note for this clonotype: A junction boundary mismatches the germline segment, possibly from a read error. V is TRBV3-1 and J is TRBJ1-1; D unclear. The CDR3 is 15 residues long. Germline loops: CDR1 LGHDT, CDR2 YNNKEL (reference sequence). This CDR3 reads CASSQDRVINSEAFF. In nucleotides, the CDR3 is TGTGCCAGCAGCCAAGATCGAGTAATTAACAGTGAAGCTTTCTTT.

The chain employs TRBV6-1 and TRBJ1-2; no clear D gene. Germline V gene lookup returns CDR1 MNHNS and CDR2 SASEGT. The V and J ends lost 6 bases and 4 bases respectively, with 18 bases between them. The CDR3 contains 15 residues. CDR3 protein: CASSSSGGFGYGYTF. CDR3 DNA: TGTGCCAGCAGCTCTTCGGGCGGGTTCGGCTATGGCTACACCTTC.

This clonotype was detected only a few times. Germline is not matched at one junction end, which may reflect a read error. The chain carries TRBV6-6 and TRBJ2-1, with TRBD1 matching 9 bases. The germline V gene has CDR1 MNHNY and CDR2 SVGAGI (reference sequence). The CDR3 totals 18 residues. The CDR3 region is CASSYSSPQGATRNDQFF. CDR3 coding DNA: TGTGCCAGCAGTTACTCGTCTCCACAGGGGGCTACCCGGAATGATCAGTTCTTC.

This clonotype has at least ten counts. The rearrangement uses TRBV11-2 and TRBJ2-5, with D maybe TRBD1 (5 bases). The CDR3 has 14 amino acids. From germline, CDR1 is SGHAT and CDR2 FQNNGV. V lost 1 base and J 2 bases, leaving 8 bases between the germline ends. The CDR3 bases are TGTGCCAGCAGCTTAGTTGACAGTCAAGAGACCCAGTACTTC. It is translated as CASSLVDSQETQYF.

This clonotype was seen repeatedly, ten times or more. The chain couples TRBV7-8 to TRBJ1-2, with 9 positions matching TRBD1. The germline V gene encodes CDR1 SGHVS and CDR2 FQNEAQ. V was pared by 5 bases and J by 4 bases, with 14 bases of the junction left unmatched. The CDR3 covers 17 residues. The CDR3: CASSHGGTGSHVYGYTF. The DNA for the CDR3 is TGTGCCAGCAGCCATGGAGGGACAGGGTCACACGTCTATGGCTACACCTTC.

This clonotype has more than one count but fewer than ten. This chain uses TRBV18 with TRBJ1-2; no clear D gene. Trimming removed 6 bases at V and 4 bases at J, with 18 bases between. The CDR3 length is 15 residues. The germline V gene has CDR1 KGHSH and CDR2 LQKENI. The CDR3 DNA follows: TGTGCCAGCTCCCCCGTCGAGGGCTTTACCTATGGCTACACCTTC. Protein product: CASSPVEGFTYGYTF.

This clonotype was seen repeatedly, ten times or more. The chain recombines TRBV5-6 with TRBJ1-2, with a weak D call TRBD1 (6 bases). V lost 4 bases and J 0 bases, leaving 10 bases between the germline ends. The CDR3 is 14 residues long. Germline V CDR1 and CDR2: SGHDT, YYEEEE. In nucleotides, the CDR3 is TGTGCCAGCAGCCTTGACAGGTCTAACTATGGCTACACCTTC. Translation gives CASSLDRSNYGYTF.

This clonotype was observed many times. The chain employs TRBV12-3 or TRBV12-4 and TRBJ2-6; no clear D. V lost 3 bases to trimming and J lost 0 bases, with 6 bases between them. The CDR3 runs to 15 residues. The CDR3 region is CASSFRSSGANVLTF. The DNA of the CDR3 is TGTGCCAGCAGTTTCCGAAGCTCTGGGGCCAACGTCCTGACTTTC.

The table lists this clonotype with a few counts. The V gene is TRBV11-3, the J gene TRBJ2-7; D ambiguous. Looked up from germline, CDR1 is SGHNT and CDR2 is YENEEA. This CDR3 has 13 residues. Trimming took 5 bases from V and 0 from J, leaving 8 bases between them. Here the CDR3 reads CASSRHRSYEQYF. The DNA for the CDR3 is TGTGCCAGCAGCCGACACCGCTCCTACGAGCAGTACTTC.

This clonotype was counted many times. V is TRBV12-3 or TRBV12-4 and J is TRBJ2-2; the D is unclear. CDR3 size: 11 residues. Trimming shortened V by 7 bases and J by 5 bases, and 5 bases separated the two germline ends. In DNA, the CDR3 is TGTGCCAGCACTAAAACCGGGGAGCTGTTTTTT. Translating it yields CASTKTGELFF.

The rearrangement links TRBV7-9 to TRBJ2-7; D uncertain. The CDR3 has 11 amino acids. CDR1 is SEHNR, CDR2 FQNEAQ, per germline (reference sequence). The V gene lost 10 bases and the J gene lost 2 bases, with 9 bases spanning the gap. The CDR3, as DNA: TGTGCCACCTCCACCACCTACGAGCAGTACTTC. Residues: CATSTTYEQYF.

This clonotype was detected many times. The CDR3 nucleotides are TGTGCCAGCGGGGGGGCCGAAGCGGGATACAATGAGCAGTTCTTC. Translating gives CASGGAEAGYNEQFF. J is TRBJ2-1 and V is TRBV7-3, with a weak D call TRBD2 (7 bases). Germline assignment: CDR1 SGHTA and CDR2 FQGTGA. This CDR3 contains 15 residues. Trimming took off 8 bases at V and 4 bases at J, with 18 bases between the two ends.

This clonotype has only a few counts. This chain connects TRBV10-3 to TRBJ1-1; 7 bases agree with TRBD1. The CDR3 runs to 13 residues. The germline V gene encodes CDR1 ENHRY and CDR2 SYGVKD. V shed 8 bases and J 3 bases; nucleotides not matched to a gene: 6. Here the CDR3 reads CAIRRGWDTEAFF. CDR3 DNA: TGTGCCATCCGCAGGGGGTGGGACACTGAAGCTTTCTTT.

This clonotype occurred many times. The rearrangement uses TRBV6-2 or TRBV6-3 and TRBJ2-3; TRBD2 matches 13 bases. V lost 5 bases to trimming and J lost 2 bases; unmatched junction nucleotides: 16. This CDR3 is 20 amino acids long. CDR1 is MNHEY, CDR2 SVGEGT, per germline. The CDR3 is CASSPSTSGRVFTPTDTQYF. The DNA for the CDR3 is TGTGCCAGCAGTCCCTCAACTAGCGGGAGGGTCTTCACCCCCACAGATACGCAGTATTTT.

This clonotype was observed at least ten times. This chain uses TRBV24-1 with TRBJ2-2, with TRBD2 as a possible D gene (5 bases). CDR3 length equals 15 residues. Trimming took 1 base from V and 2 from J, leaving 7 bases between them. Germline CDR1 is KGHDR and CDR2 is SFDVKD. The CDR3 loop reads CATSDLSGNTGELFF. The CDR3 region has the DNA TGTGCCACCAGTGATTTAAGCGGCAACACCGGGGAGCTGTTTTTT.

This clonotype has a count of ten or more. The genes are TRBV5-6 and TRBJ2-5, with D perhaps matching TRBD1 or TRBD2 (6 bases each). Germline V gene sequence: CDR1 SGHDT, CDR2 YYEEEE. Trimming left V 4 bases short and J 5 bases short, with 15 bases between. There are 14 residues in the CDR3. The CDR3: CASSEGGLGETQYF. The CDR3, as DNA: TGTGCCAGCAGCGAGGGGGGCCTGGGGGAGACCCAGTACTTC.

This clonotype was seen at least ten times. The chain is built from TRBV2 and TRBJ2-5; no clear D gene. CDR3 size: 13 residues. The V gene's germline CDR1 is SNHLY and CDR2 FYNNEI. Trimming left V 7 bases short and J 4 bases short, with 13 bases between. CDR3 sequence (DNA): TGTGCCAGCACTGCACTCAGAAGAGAGACCCAGTACTTC. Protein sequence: CASTALRRETQYF. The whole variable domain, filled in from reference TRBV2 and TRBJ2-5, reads EPEVTQTPSHQVTQMGQEVILRCVPISNHLYFYWYRQILGQKVEFLVSFYNNEISEKSEIFDDQFSVERPDGSNFTLKIRSTKLEDSAMYFCASTALRRETQYFGPGTRLLVL.

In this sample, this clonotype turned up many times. The CDR3: CASSVGPSRPQHF. As DNA, the CDR3 is TGTGCCAGCAGCGTAGGCCCTTCCCGGCCCCAGCATTTT. The rearrangement joins TRBV9 to TRBJ1-5; D unresolved. This CDR3 spans 13 amino acids. Germline V gene lookup returns CDR1 SGDLS and CDR2 YYNGEE. Trimming took 0 bases from V and 9 from J, leaving 10 bases between them.

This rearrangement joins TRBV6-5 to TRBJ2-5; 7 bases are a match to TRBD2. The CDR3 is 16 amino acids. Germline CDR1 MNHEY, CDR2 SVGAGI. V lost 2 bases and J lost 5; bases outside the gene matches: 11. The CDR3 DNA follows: TGTGCCAGCAGTTACGAGCTTGCGGGAGTAAGGGAGACCCAGTACTTC. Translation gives CASSYELAGVRETQYF.

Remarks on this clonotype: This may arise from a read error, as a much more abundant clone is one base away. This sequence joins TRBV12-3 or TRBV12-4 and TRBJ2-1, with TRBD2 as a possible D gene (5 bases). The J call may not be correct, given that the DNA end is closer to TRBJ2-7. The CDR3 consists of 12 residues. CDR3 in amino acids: CASSFEGNEQYF. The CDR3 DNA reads TGTGCCAGCAGTTTTGAGGGCAATGAGCAGTACTTC.